A single sample gave rise to the 26 T cell receptor beta chains below, sequenced in a study of graft-versus-host responses after intestinal transplantation. Profiled with immunoSEQ multiplex PCR; TCRdb holds only in-frame clones, not every one. Here the sample spans more than 65,000 clones, roughly 91% being singletons. These receptors have no identified antigens. The sequenced sample was unstimulated CD8+ T cells sorted from spleen or lymph node cells, obtained before intestinal transplant. These receptors were collected from a human donor who received an intestinal transplant.

The rearrangement joins TRBV7-6 to TRBJ1-1, with D possibly matching TRBD1 (6 bases). Germline V gives CDR1 SGHVS, CDR2 FNYEAQ. The V end lost 8 bases, the J end lost 8 bases, and 15 bases lay between the germline ends. This CDR3 has 12 residues. The CDR3 protein is CASGPAGAEAFF. As DNA, the CDR3 is TGTGCCAGCGGTCCTGCAGGGGCAGAAGCTTTCTTT.

V usage is TRBV11-2 and J usage is TRBJ2-1, with D perhaps matching TRBD1 (7 bases). Trimming took 1 base from V and 0 from J, leaving 16 bases between them. Germline CDR1 SGHAT, CDR2 FQNNGV. The CDR3 consists of 18 residues. CDR3 nucleotide sequence: TGTGCCAGCAGCTTAGGGGTGCGGGACAGAGTCTCCTACAATGAGCAGTTCTTC. Translated, it gives CASSLGVRDRVSYNEQFF.

The chain uses TRBV5-6 and TRBJ1-5; D is perhaps TRBD1 (5 bases). The CDR3 has 15 residues. Trimming left V 0 bases short and J 0 bases short, with 7 bases between. Germline CDR1 is SGHDT and CDR2 is YYEEEE. The CDR3 loop is CASSLGGSSNQPQHF. CDR3 DNA sequence: TGTGCCAGCAGCTTGGGGGGCAGTAGCAATCAGCCCCAGCATTTT.

This clone has only one observation. The chain employs TRBV9 and TRBJ1-1; 11 bases are a match to TRBD1. With 0 bases clipped from V and 5 bases from J, the junction kept 9 bases outside the gene matches. Germline V gene sequence: CDR1 SGDLS, CDR2 YYNGEE. This CDR3 comprises 17 residues. The CDR3 DNA sequence: TGTGCCAGCAGCGTAGGTGAGGGACAGGGGGTAAGGACTGAAGCTTTCTTT. Translating gives CASSVGEGQGVRTEAFF.

The rearrangement links TRBV5-1 to TRBJ2-1; the match to TRBD2 covers 9 bases. Germline-derived CDR1 and CDR2 are SGHRS and YFSETQ. CDR3 length: 15 residues. V shed 0 bases and J 7 bases; nucleotides not matched to a gene: 5. The CDR3 coding sequence is TGCGCCAGCAGCTTGGAGGCGGGGGGGCCTAATGAGCAGTTCTTC. Its protein product is CASSLEAGGPNEQFF.

This rearrangement joins TRBV4-1 to TRBJ2-7, with a possible D match to TRBD1 (5 bases). The germline gives CDR1 MGHRA, CDR2 YSYEKL. The CDR3 length is 16 residues. V dropped 0 bases and J dropped 5 bases, with 17 bases sitting between them. The CDR3 spells CASSQDIKQGNNEQYF. The CDR3, as DNA: TGCGCCAGCAGCCAAGATATCAAGCAGGGTAACAACGAGCAGTACTTC.

The chain uses TRBV10-3 and TRBJ2-1; 15 bases agree with TRBD2. The CDR3 consists of 14 residues. The germline CDR1 and CDR2 sequences are ENHRY and SYGVKD. V lost 7 bases and J lost 11; bases outside the gene matches: 6. The CDR3 DNA reads as TGTGCCATCAACCCCGGACTAGCGGGGGGGCAGCAGTTCTTC. It yields the protein CAINPGLAGGQQFF.

The chain links TRBV4-1 to TRBJ2-1; D gene ambiguous. The CDR3 extends over 15 amino acids. The germline CDR1 and CDR2 sequences are MGHRA and YSYEKL. V lost 1 base, J lost 4 bases, and 11 bases lay in between. The CDR3 region has the DNA TGCGCCAGCAGCCAAGGGCAGGCCCCGTACAATGAGCAGTTCTTC. It translates to CASSQGQAPYNEQFF.

This chain's CDR3 is CASGEVGQETQYF. The DNA for the CDR3 is TGTGCCAGCGGGGAGGTGGGGCAAGAGACCCAGTACTTC. V gene TRBV6-1 combines with J gene TRBJ2-5; TRBD2 is a possible D gene (6 bases). Trimming took 8 bases from V and 2 from J, leaving 12 bases between them. There are 13 residues in the CDR3. Germline-derived CDR1 and CDR2 are MNHNS and SASEGT.

The chain has TRBV9 and TRBJ1-5; D remains ambiguous. The CDR3 loop spans 15 amino acids. The germline CDR1 and CDR2 sequences are SGDLS and YYNGEE. V was shortened by 0 bases and J by 7 bases, with 14 bases between the two germline ends. CDR3 residues: CASSVGEGVGQPQHF. The CDR3 nucleotides are TGTGCCAGCAGCGTAGGGGAGGGAGTGGGGCAGCCCCAGCATTTT.

V usage is TRBV9 and J usage is TRBJ2-3, with D maybe TRBD2 (5 bases). Germline CDR1 and CDR2: SGDLS and YYNGEE. This CDR3 has 16 residues. V lost 4 bases and J 2 bases, leaving 17 bases between the germline ends. The CDR3 DNA follows: TGTGCCAGCAGCCCAGGACTCTCATACGCCACAGATACGCAGTATTTT. Protein product: CASSPGLSYATDTQYF.

The gene calls are TRBV9 and TRBJ2-3; maybe TRBD2 (6 bases). Germline V gene sequence: CDR1 SGDLS, CDR2 YYNGEE. CDR3 length: 15 amino acids. V was pared by 0 bases and J by 6 bases, with 14 bases between. Written as DNA, the CDR3 is TGTGCCAGCAGCGTAGGCGGAGCGGGTTGGGATACGCAGTATTTT. Protein product: CASSVGGAGWDTQYF. Full variable domain (remainder filled in from reference TRBV9 and TRBJ2-3): DSGVTQTPKHLITATGQRVTLRCSPRSGDLSVYWYQQSLDQGLQFLIQYYNGEERAKGNILERFSAQQFPDLHSELNLSSLELGDSALYFCASSVGGAGWDTQYFGPGTRLTVL.

V and J are TRBV6-5 and TRBJ2-2; 8 bases are shared with TRBD2. The junction had 6 bases not matched to a gene; V was cut back by 6 bases and J by 6 bases. The CDR3 runs 14 residues. Germline-derived CDR1 and CDR2 are MNHEY and SVGAGI. The CDR3 nucleotides are TGTGCCAGCAGATCCGGGACTAGGGCCGGGGAGCTGTTTTTT. This encodes CASRSGTRAGELFF.

V gene TRBV4-1 combines with J gene TRBJ2-1; TRBD1 matches 9 bases. Losses at the gene ends were 8 bases for V and 7 bases for J; bases not matched to a gene: 9. This CDR3 contains 14 residues. Per the germline V gene, CDR1 is MGHRA and CDR2 is YSYEKL. CDR3 protein: CASAAGTGINEQFF. The CDR3 nucleotides read TGCGCCAGCGCCGCCGGGACAGGGATAAATGAGCAGTTCTTC.

V is TRBV10-3 and J is TRBJ1-1, with a weak D call TRBD1 (5 bases). This CDR3 region has 14 residues. V lost 2 bases and J lost 1, with 8 bases in between. Germline loops: CDR1 ENHRY, CDR2 SYGVKD. CDR3 DNA sequence: TGTGCCATCAGTGAGGTGGGGGGGAACACTGAAGCTTTCTTT. Its translation: CAISEVGGNTEAFF.

The chain carries TRBV5-4 and TRBJ2-1; a possible D gene is TRBD1 (6 bases). CDR1 SGHNT and CDR2 YYREEE come from the germline V gene (reference sequence). There are 15 residues in the CDR3. With 0 bases removed from V and 6 bases from J, the gap between germline ends came to 13 bases. The CDR3: CASSLAPGEGNEQFF. The CDR3 coding sequence is TGTGCCAGCAGCTTGGCCCCAGGGGAAGGCAATGAGCAGTTCTTC.

The CDR3: CASSVVYGSVNGPQHF. CDR3 coding DNA: TGTGCCAGCAGCGTAGTATATGGGAGCGTCAATGGGCCCCAGCATTTT. The chain has TRBV9 and TRBJ1-5; D gene unclear. Germline CDR1 is SGDLS and CDR2 is YYNGEE. The V end was cut by 0 bases, the J end by 9 bases, with 19 bases between. This CDR3 comprises 16 residues.

This clone was found a few times. The chain is built from TRBV7-8 and TRBJ1-1; TRBD1 might be the D (5 bases). This CDR3 is built from 14 residues. Looked up from germline, CDR1 is SGHVS and CDR2 is FQNEAQ. The germline V and J ends were trimmed by 5 bases and 3 bases, with 13 bases remaining between them. As DNA, the CDR3 is TGTGCCAGCAGCGACGGGGGAACTTACACTGAAGCTTTCTTT. This codes for CASSDGGTYTEAFF.

The rearrangement joins TRBV10-2 to TRBJ2-2; weak D call: TRBD2 (6 bases). Trimming cost V 2 bases and J 2 bases, with 9 bases left between them. There are 15 residues in the CDR3. In germline, CDR1 is WSHSY, CDR2 SAAADI. CDR3 loop: CASSEMGLNTGELFF. The CDR3 bases are TGCGCCAGCAGTGAGATGGGACTCAACACCGGGGAGCTGTTTTTT.

V usage is TRBV6-5 and J usage is TRBJ1-2; perhaps TRBD1 as D (6 bases). The length of the CDR3 is 15 residues. From germline, CDR1 is MNHEY and CDR2 SVGAGI. Deletions cut 6 bases from V and 3 bases from J, with 17 bases between. The CDR3 sequence is CASSPETGLDYGYTF. CDR3 DNA sequence: TGTGCCAGCAGCCCCGAGACAGGTTTGGACTATGGCTACACCTTC.

The V call is TRBV27, the J call TRBJ1-2, with D possibly TRBD1 on 5 matching bases. In germline, CDR1 is MNHEY, CDR2 SMNVEV (reference sequence). The V end was cut by 5 bases, the J end by 3 bases, with 10 bases between. CDR3 size: 13 residues. The CDR3 nucleotides are TGTGCCAGCAGTCCCGGGACTTACTATGGCTACACCTTC. Translating it yields CASSPGTYYGYTF.

The rearrangement uses TRBV6-5 and TRBJ2-7; 7 bases align to TRBD1. Germline V gene lookup returns CDR1 MNHEY and CDR2 SVGAGI. The trim removed 0 bases at V and 6 bases at J, leaving 8 bases unmatched. The CDR3 length is 15 residues. The CDR3 protein is CASSYSKTGASEQYF. In DNA form, the CDR3 reads TGTGCCAGCAGTTACTCGAAAACAGGGGCGTCCGAGCAGTACTTC.

V gene TRBV5-5 combines with J gene TRBJ2-3; TRBD1 matches 7 bases. CDR1 SGHKS and CDR2 YYEKEE come from the germline V gene (reference sequence). Trimming removed 0 bases from V and 4 bases from J; junction bases left unmatched: 8. This CDR3 has 16 amino acids. The CDR3 DNA follows: TGTGCCAGCAGCTTGGGCGACAGGGTTAAGGCAGATACGCAGTATTTT. This gives the protein CASSLGDRVKADTQYF. Drawing the rest from reference TRBV5-5 and TRBJ2-3, the complete variable domain is DAGVTQSPTHLIKTRGQQVTLRCSPISGHKSVSWYQQVLGQGPQFIFQYYEKEERGRGNFPDRFSARQFPNYSSELNVNALLLGDSALYLCASSLGDRVKADTQYFGPGTRLTVL.

The chain is built from TRBV7-6 and TRBJ2-7; TRBD1 agrees at 11 bases. The CDR3 loop spans 15 amino acids. Trimming cost V 6 bases and J 2 bases; bases outside gene matches: 6. The germline V gene encodes CDR1 SGHVS and CDR2 FNYEAQ. Here the CDR3 reads CASREGQGGAYEQYF. The DNA of the CDR3 is TGTGCCAGCAGAGAGGGACAGGGGGGGGCCTACGAGCAGTACTTC. Combining the CDR3 with reference TRBV7-6 and TRBJ2-7 gives the whole variable domain GAGVSQSPRYKVTKRGQDVALRCDPISGHVSLYWYRQALGQGPEFLTYFNYEAQQDKSGLPNDRFSAERPEGSISTLTIQRTEQRDSAMYRCASREGQGGAYEQYFGPGTRLTVT.

The chain couples TRBV7-9 to TRBJ2-1, with 7 bases aligning to TRBD1. The CDR3 has 16 residues. The trim removed 1 base at V and 0 bases at J, leaving 3 bases unmatched. Germline CDR1 SEHNR, CDR2 FQNEAQ (reference sequence). CDR3 in amino acids: CASSLGAGGSYNEQFF. The CDR3 nucleotides are TGTGCCAGCAGCTTAGGGGCAGGGGGCTCCTACAATGAGCAGTTCTTC.

This rearrangement joins TRBV5-1 to TRBJ1-5, with 10 bases aligning to TRBD1. Germline V gene data show CDR1 as SGHRS and CDR2 as YFSETQ. The CDR3 is 15 residues long. V shed 4 bases, J shed 3 bases, and the junction held 4 bases outside the gene matches. CDR3 protein: CASSPGTGDNQPQHF. For the CDR3, the DNA is TGCGCCAGCAGCCCCGGGACAGGGGACAATCAGCCCCAGCATTTT.